This entry lists 18 T cell receptor beta chains sequenced from one sample in a study of T cell clonality in common variable immunodeficiency. TCRdb keeps only in-frame clones here, not all; method: immunoSEQ multiplex PCR. The repertoire consists of approximately 28,000 clones, none detected only once. General observations from the study: Common variable immunodeficiency TCR beta sequences reportedly had fewer deletions and N-nucleotide insertions.

The antigens for these receptors are not known. The sequenced material came from peripheral blood mononuclear cells. These receptors were collected from a human donor with common variable immunodeficiency.

This clone was recorded at least ten times. Read coverage stops 3 residues before the CDR3 terminus; the germline J gene supplies the remainder. The chain employs TRBV19 and TRBJ2-3, with 14 bases aligning to TRBD2. The CDR3 runs 17 residues. Germline values: CDR1 LNHDA, CDR2 SQIVND (reference sequence). Trimming cost V 4 bases and J 2 bases; bases outside gene matches: 5. CDR3 DNA, as far as it was read: TGTGCCAGTAGTACGACTAGCGGGAGGGCCTTCACAGATACG. It is translated as CASSTTSGRAFTDT. The entire CDR3 protein is CASSTTSGRAFTDTQYF.

The table lists this clone with many counts. The observed sequence ends 3 residues before the CDR3 terminus, with the missing tail filled in from the germline J gene. Other DNA sequences in this sample translate to the same CDR3. V usage is TRBV7-2 and J usage is TRBJ1-1; no reliable D call. The germline V and J ends were trimmed by 2 bases and 4 bases, with 8 bases remaining between them. The CDR3 is made up of 13 amino acids. Germline CDR1 is SGHTA and CDR2 is FQGNSA. CDR3 bases read: TGTGCCAGCAGCTTACGGTCGAGCACTGAA. Translation gives CASSLRSSTE. The complete CDR3 reads CASSLRSSTEAFF.

In this sample, this clone turned up a few times. With the read ending 3 residues before the CDR3 end, the germline J gene is used to fill in that end. The V gene is TRBV2, the J gene TRBJ1-5; D not certain. This CDR3 has 13 residues. CDR1 and CDR2 (germline): SNHLY, FYNNEI. The V and J ends lost 5 bases and 7 bases respectively, with 12 bases between them. The covered CDR3 bases are TGTGCCAGCAGTTCGGGGTCCGGACAGCCC. This encodes CASSSGSGQP. The whole CDR3 sequence is CASSSGSGQPQHF.

In its sample, this clone was seen many times. The missing CDR3 end, 3 residues past where the read stops, is filled in from the germline J gene. This sequence joins TRBV5-1 and TRBJ1-1; D unclear. V was cut by 4 bases and J by 7 bases, with 11 bases left in between. Germline CDR1 SGHRS, CDR2 YFSETQ. This CDR3 region has 12 residues. CDR3 bases read: TGCGCCAGCAGCCAGGTTGGGCGTGAA. Protein product: CASSQVGRE. The full CDR3 reads CASSQVGREAFF.

This clone was picked up many times. The CDR3: CASSELAGSYEQYF. The part of the CDR3 DNA that was read is TGTGCCAGCAGTGAACTAGCGGGGTCCTACGAG. The rearrangement uses TRBV2 and TRBJ2-7, with 9 bases matching TRBD2. The read terminates 3 residues before the CDR3 end, so the remaining end is supplied by the germline J gene. The CDR3 covers 14 residues. CDR1 and CDR2 (germline): SNHLY, FYNNEI. Losses at the gene ends were 2 bases for V and 1 base for J; bases not matched to a gene: 0. Together with reference TRBV2 and TRBJ2-7, the CDR3 gives the full variable domain: EPEVTQTPSHQVTQMGQEVILRCVPISNHLYFYWYRQILGQKVEFLVSFYNNEISEKSEIFDDQFSVERPDGSNFTLKIRSTKLEDSAMYFCASSELAGSYEQYFGPGTRLTVT.

This clone was recorded at least ten times. The CDR3 end is not reached by the read, which stops 3 residues before it; the germline J gene fills it in. V gene TRBV19 combines with J gene TRBJ2-1; 8 positions agree with TRBD1. Trimming at V came to 4 bases and at J to 8 bases, leaving 4 bases not matched to a gene. This CDR3 is 13 amino acids long. CDR1 LNHDA and CDR2 SQIVND come from the germline V gene (reference sequence). CDR3 bases read: TGTGCCAGTAGTACGGACAGGGACGATGAG. As protein: CASSTDRDDE. The CDR3 in full is CASSTDRDDEQFF.

This clone was seen repeatedly, ten times or more. The read finishes 3 residues shy of the CDR3 end, and the germline J gene is used to complete it. The chain has TRBV7-6 and TRBJ1-1; 9 nucleotides match TRBD1. The ends lost 3 bases at V and 0 bases at J; junction bases unmatched: 2. The CDR3 consists of 15 residues. Germline assignment: CDR1 SGHVS and CDR2 FNYEAQ. CDR3 DNA, as far as it was read: TGTGCCAGCAGCTTTAACAGGGGGCTGAACACTGAA. This codes for CASSFNRGLNTE. The entire CDR3 sequence reads CASSFNRGLNTEAFF.

As concerns this clone: The read ends 3 residues before the CDR3 terminus; that terminus is restored from the germline J gene. V is TRBV2 and J is TRBJ2-6; tentative D call: TRBD1 (6 bases). The CDR3 totals 15 residues. CDR1 and CDR2 (germline): SNHLY, FYNNEI. V was trimmed by 6 bases and J by 1 base, leaving 10 bases between them. The CDR3 region is CASRKGGSGANVLTF. The part of the CDR3 DNA that was read is TGTGCCAGCAGAAAAGGGGGTTCTGGGGCCAACGTC.

As regards this clone: The DNA ends 3 residues before the CDR3 does, and the rest of the CDR3 is filled in from the germline J gene. The chain combines TRBV7-9 with TRBJ1-2; D is ambiguous. The CDR3 has 14 residues. Germline-derived CDR1 and CDR2 are SEHNR and FQNEAQ (reference sequence). The V end lost 5 bases, the J end lost 4 bases, and 14 bases lay between the germline ends. CDR3 in amino acids: CASSPDLGLYGYTF. The part of the CDR3 DNA that was read is TGTGCCAGCAGCCCTGACTTGGGTCTCTATGGC.

This clone has just a few counts. The CDR3 end falls 3 residues outside the read, so it is completed with the germline J gene. The chain links TRBV30 to TRBJ2-3, with 9 positions matching TRBD2. Germline trimming cut 4 bases from V and 1 base from J; bases unmatched to any gene: 12. Per germline, CDR1 GTSNPN and CDR2 SVGIG (reference sequence). This CDR3 is built from 17 residues. The CDR3: CAWMFSGRWGGTDTQYF. The CDR3 bases that were read are TGTGCCTGGATGTTTAGCGGGAGATGGGGAGGCACAGATACG.

This clone was detected a few times. The observed sequence ends 3 residues before the CDR3 terminus, with the missing tail filled in from the germline J gene. The J gene is TRBJ2-5, the V gene TRBV19; 8 nucleotides line up with TRBD2. The CDR3 consists of 16 residues. Trimming removed 1 base from V and 2 bases from J; junction bases left unmatched: 6. The V gene's germline CDR1 is LNHDA and CDR2 SQIVND (reference sequence). The DNA read from the CDR3 is TGTGCCAGTAGTATAGGACTAGCGCCAGGGCAAGAGACC. It translates to CASSIGLAPGQET. The CDR3 in its entirety is CASSIGLAPGQETQYF.

This clone was found many times. The read falls 3 residues short of the CDR3 end, and the missing part is taken from the germline J gene. The rearrangement links TRBV2 to TRBJ2-1, with a possible D match to TRBD1 (6 bases). The V gene lost 6 bases and the J gene lost 0 bases, with 12 bases spanning the gap. The V gene's germline CDR1 is SNHLY and CDR2 FYNNEI. The CDR3 has 15 amino acids. The CDR3 loop reads CASSLWTVSYNEQFF. The CDR3 bases that were read are TGTGCCAGCAGCCTTTGGACAGTCTCCTACAATGAG.

This clone was picked up a small number of times. Partial CDR3 DNA: TGCAGTGCAGGACTAGGGGGCACTGAA. Translating gives CSAGLGGTE. The CDR3 reads in full as CSAGLGGTEAFF. The rearrangement links TRBV20-1 to TRBJ1-1, with D maybe TRBD1 (6 bases). Sequencing ends 3 residues short of the CDR3 end; the germline J gene provides the rest. The CDR3 is 12 residues long. Germline CDR1 reads DFQATT; CDR2 reads SNEGSKA (reference sequence). The V and J ends lost 6 bases and 4 bases respectively, with 12 bases between them.

In regard to this clone: Coverage ceases 3 residues before the CDR3 finishes, and the germline J gene fills in the end. J is TRBJ1-5 and V is TRBV6-1, with no clear D. The V gene's germline CDR1 is MNHNS and CDR2 SASEGT. V lost 2 bases and J lost 7, with 9 bases in between. The CDR3 runs to 13 residues. CDR3 in amino acids: CASSEQSRQPQHF. The covered CDR3 bases are TGTGCCAGCAGTGAACAATCTAGGCAGCCC.

This clone has more than one count but fewer than ten. Sequencing ends 3 residues short of the CDR3 end; the germline J gene provides the rest. V usage is TRBV19 and J usage is TRBJ1-2, with 7 bases that match TRBD1. Looked up from germline, CDR1 is LNHDA and CDR2 is SQIVND (reference sequence). The CDR3 contains 16 residues. J gave up 0 bases and V 3 bases, and 7 bases lay outside the gene matches. The CDR3 region is CASSIRNRGANYGYTF. CDR3 DNA (partial): TGTGCCAGTAGTATCCGTAACAGGGGAGCTAACTATGGC.

A few counts support this clone. Read sequence stops 3 residues before the CDR3 end, and the germline J gene provides the missing end. This chain connects TRBV7-9 to TRBJ2-7; D might be TRBD2 (5 bases). CDR3 size: 14 residues. The germline V gene encodes CDR1 SEHNR and CDR2 FQNEAQ (reference sequence). The ends were cut back, 2 bases at V and 6 bases at J, with 14 bases in the middle. The CDR3 protein is CASSLLARVGEQYF. The sequenced CDR3 bases are TGTGCCAGCAGCTTATTAGCGCGAGTCGGCGAG.

This clone was found many times. The part of the CDR3 DNA that was read is TGTGCCAGCAGCTACGCCGGGACAGCCAATTCACCC. It codes for CASSYAGTANSP. The whole CDR3 protein is CASSYAGTANSPLHF. V and J are TRBV7-2 and TRBJ1-6; 7 bases agree with TRBD1. The CDR3 end falls 3 residues outside the read, so it is completed with the germline J gene. Germline lookup yields CDR1 SGHTA and CDR2 FQGNSA. The CDR3 spans 15 residues. After removal of 4 bases from V and 7 bases from J, the junction contained 7 bases not matched to a gene.

This clone was seen many times. With the read ending 3 residues before the CDR3 end, the germline J gene is used to fill in that end. The chain joins TRBV7-8 to TRBJ2-2, with 8 positions matching TRBD1. Germline CDR1 SGHVS, CDR2 FQNEAQ. Trimming removed 3 bases from V and 0 bases from J; junction bases left unmatched: 0. This CDR3 is 15 amino acids long. The chain's CDR3 is CASSLDRANTGELFF. The sequenced part of the CDR3 DNA is TGTGCCAGCAGCTTGGACAGGGCGAACACCGGGGAG. Full variable domain (remainder filled in from reference TRBV7-8 and TRBJ2-2): GAGVSQSPRYKVAKRGQDVALRCDPISGHVSLFWYQQALGQGPEFLTYFQNEAQLDKSGLPSDRFFAERPEGSVSTLKIQRTQQEDSAVYLCASSLDRANTGELFFGEGSRLTVL.